This paragraph covers one T cell receptor (beta chain) sequence. Its antigen is unidentified. This sample includes further DNA sequences coding for the same CDR3. These data belong to a study of cytomegalovirus exposure and HLA in healthy donors. Whole-study context: The same platform as the approximately 640 first-cohort repertoires was used for the 120 or so validation repertoires, a later analysis reported.

V dropped 3 bases and J dropped 6 bases, with 8 bases sitting between them. CDR1 and CDR2 from the germline V gene are MNHEY and SVGAGI. The CDR3 sequence is 12 residues long. Sequenced by immunoSEQ multiplex PCR; TCRdb stores in-frame clones only, minus some. The sample comprises about 160,000 clones, less than 90% of which are singletons, and 4.5% to 7% rests with the top ten. General study findings and limits: Later, an analysis found that TCR clusters from the first cohort tended to co-occur in the 120 validation repertoires. The authors enumerated over 150 TCR beta chains as linked to cytomegalovirus.

These donors were members of the roughly 120-subject validation cohort, a group separate from the approximately 700-subject first cohort. This sequence originates from a woman under 40 in good health and CMV-seronegative. Sample: PBMCs. V is TRBV6-5 and J is TRBJ1-2; no firm D call. Here the CDR3 DNA reads TGTGCCAGCAGTTATTCCGGGGATGGCTACACCTTC. Its protein product is CASSYSGDGYTF.